The entry that follows covers one TCR beta chain sequence. As handled by the study authors: It was from reference gene primer amplification that nucleated cell counts were estimated. Data came from immunoSEQ multiplex PCR; TCRdb stores just in-frame clones and leaves some out. V, J and clone size derive from that table, while D and trimming were established from the DNA sequence. The sample includes 110,000 or so clones, 75% to 85% of them seen just once. The data were taken from a study of blood T cell repertoires in COVID-19. Study at large: Sites in the United States, Italy and Spain provided acute and convalescent COVID-19 samples. Sample material is recorded as cDNA or gDNA derived from T cells, B-cell-depleted T cells, or PBMCs.

Input material: peripheral blood. The sequence derives from a human donor in a cohort sampled during active COVID-19.

The CDR3 region has the DNA TGTGCCAGCAGTCCCGACAGCTCAGACCTCCACTTT. It codes for CASSPDSSDLHF. This rearrangement joins TRBV28 to TRBJ1-6; the D gene is possibly TRBD1 (5 bases). The CDR3 is 12 residues long. The V gene lost 5 bases and the J gene lost 15 bases, with 14 bases spanning the gap. CDR1 MDHEN and CDR2 SYDVKM come from the germline V gene.